The 8 T cell receptor beta chains reported below all come from one sample, sequenced in a study of T cell responses to AZD1222 COVID-19 vaccine. Using immunoSEQ multiplex PCR, the repertoire was profiled, and TCRdb retains in-frame clones only, with some absent. The table lists some 150,000 clones, 88% of them singletons. Source: peripheral blood, taken on day 0 of MenACWY control vaccination. Every receptor here comes from an adult in good health.

The genes are TRBV5-8 and TRBJ1-2; D call uncertain. The ends were cut back, 1 base at V and 4 bases at J, with 5 bases in the middle. Germline assignment: CDR1 SGHTS and CDR2 YDEGEE. CDR3 length equals 12 residues. The CDR3 coding sequence is TGTGCCAGCAGCTTGACAGCCTATGGCTACACCTTC. Its translation is CASSLTAYGYTF. Variable domain in full (rest from reference TRBV5-8 and TRBJ1-2): EAGVTQSPTHLIKTRGQQATLRCSPISGHTSVYWYQQALGLGLQFLLWYDEGEERNRGNFPPRFSGRQFPNYSSELNVNALELEDSALYLCASSLTAYGYTFGSGTRLTVV.

CDR3 nucleotide sequence: TGCGCCAGCAGTCAATTTAGTCGGGGACAGGGTGAGACTAATGAAAAACTGTTTTTT. Amino acid sequence: CASSQFSRGQGETNEKLFF. The rearrangement joins TRBV23-1 to TRBJ1-4; 9 bases match TRBD1. TRBV23-1 is an ORF, with its function uncertain. J gave up 2 bases and V 1 base, and 11 bases lay outside the gene matches. The CDR3 extends over 19 amino acids.

V is TRBV6-5 and J is TRBJ1-1, with 9 bases lining up with TRBD1. Germline V CDR1 and CDR2: MNHEY, SVGAGI. The CDR3 consists of 14 residues. Trimming cost V 7 bases and J 2 bases; bases outside gene matches: 5. This chain's CDR3 is CASTLGQGNTEAFF. CDR3 nucleotide sequence: TGTGCCAGCACCTTGGGACAGGGAAACACTGAAGCTTTCTTT.

The chain has TRBV24-1 and TRBJ2-3; unclear D gene. Germline V lookup: CDR1 KGHDR, CDR2 SFDVKD. Trimming left V 5 bases short and J 2 bases short, with 7 bases between. The CDR3 extends over 13 amino acids. The CDR3 reads CATSVDDTDTQYF. In DNA form, the CDR3 reads TGTGCCACCAGTGTTGACGACACAGATACGCAGTATTTT.

The rearrangement links TRBV15 to TRBJ2-7; a weak D match, TRBD2 (6 bases). CDR1 LNHNV and CDR2 YYDKDF come from the germline V gene (reference sequence). Trimming left V 0 bases short and J 3 bases short, with 12 bases between. CDR3 length equals 15 residues. This CDR3 reads CATSRDPGVVYEQYF. The CDR3 DNA follows: TGTGCCACCAGCAGAGATCCGGGGGTCGTCTACGAGCAGTACTTC.

The genes are TRBV14 and TRBJ2-3; D unresolved. The CDR3 runs 14 residues. Germline values: CDR1 SGHDN, CDR2 FVKESK. V gave up 4 bases and J gave up 7 bases, with 15 bases separating them. This CDR3 is CASSPGGDGYTQYF. CDR3 coding DNA: TGTGCCAGCAGCCCAGGCGGCGATGGGTATACGCAGTATTTT.

This chain connects TRBV10-1 to TRBJ1-5; TRBD1 agrees at 7 bases. The CDR3 covers 14 residues. Germline CDR1 and CDR2: WNHNN and SYGVQD (reference sequence). J gave up 6 bases and V 2 bases, and 4 bases lay outside the gene matches. In nucleotides, the CDR3 is TGCGCCAGCAGTGAGGACAGGGCGGGTCAGCCCCAGCATTTT. Its translation: CASSEDRAGQPQHF.

The gene calls are TRBV19 and TRBJ1-5; a weak D match, TRBD1 (6 bases). The CDR3 is made up of 17 amino acids. Germline-derived CDR1 and CDR2 are LNHDA and SQIVND (reference sequence). Trimming pared 1 base from V and 2 bases from J, leaving 15 bases between. The CDR3 spells CASSIVIGGQGNQPQHF. As DNA, the CDR3 is TGTGCCAGTAGTATAGTTATCGGGGGGCAAGGCAATCAGCCCCAGCATTTT.